This record concerns one TCR beta chain sequence. What antigen it recognizes has not been identified. No clone much larger than this one lies a single base away; base qualities are absent. This specimen belongs to a study of blood T cell repertoires in COVID-19 (TCRdb year 2020). About the investigation overall: Samples from collaborators originated in the United States, Italy and Spain and spanned both the acute and convalescent phases of COVID-19. The prospective study material was composed of cDNA or gDNA derived from T cells, B-cell-depleted T cells, or PBMCs. Subjects who had been exposed to COVID-19, were actively infected with it, or had recovered from it provided the deeply sampled blood TCRbeta repertoires that made up the dataset. The repertoires were made available in a free public database intended to serve as a resource for research on the immune response to SARS-CoV-2. Samples were obtained from the ongoing ImmuneRACE study (first 160 participants) and from 1,200 or so subjects provided by 6 global collaborators. The sample metadata nearly always contained a de-identified subject ID, COVID-19 status, age in years and sex. Where available, HLA class I and class II types were obtained from metadata supplied by the sample provider rather than from assay-based typing.

What the work shows at the level of the full study, not this receptor alone: Clinical and demographic metadata were provided uncurated, with the amount varying by source and participant.

The collaborating institutions used their own protocols to collect whole blood in K2EDTA tubes. Collaborator samples were shipped for TCRbeta analysis as frozen whole blood, isolated PBMCs, or DNA extracted from either sample type. TCRbeta CDR3 regions were amplified from genomic DNA by means of the immunoSEQ Assay, a bias-controlled multiplex PCR. In the authors' own workflow: Within the assay, amplification of reference gene primers was used to estimate how many nucleated cells each sample contained. To quantify the absolute abundance of each unique TCRbeta CDR3 rearrangement, sequence reads were collapsed and filtered. For each sample, productive Simpson clonality was calculated as the square root of Simpson's diversity index over productive rearrangements. TCRdb took over this immuneACCESS table, retaining in-frame rearrangements with V and J assigned. Such tables are incomplete; in checked studies, under half of the missing clones stem from an unresolved V gene, and the remainder is unexplained. That table supplies the V and J calls and clone size; D and trimming were determined from the DNA. The sample data list 71,000 or so clones, and about 79% of these were observed just once. The ten top clones hold roughly 28% of the sample.

The sample was peripheral blood. The sequence came from a man between 70 and 80 years old with acute or convalescent COVID-19.

The nucleotides are TGTGCCACCTTCAGGGGTGAAGCTTTCTTT. Translated, it gives CATFRGEAFF. The receptor chain draws on TRBV19 and TRBJ1-1; a tentative D call is TRBD1 (6 bases match). The CDR3 contains 10 residues, cysteine and phenylalanine counted. Solely the CDR3 DNA is kept, with 30 bases framed from the first base. CDR1 and CDR2 (LNHDA, SQIVND) derive from the germline V gene (reference sequence). Deletion took 10 bases off V and 7 bases off J, with a span of 10 bases between the germline ends.